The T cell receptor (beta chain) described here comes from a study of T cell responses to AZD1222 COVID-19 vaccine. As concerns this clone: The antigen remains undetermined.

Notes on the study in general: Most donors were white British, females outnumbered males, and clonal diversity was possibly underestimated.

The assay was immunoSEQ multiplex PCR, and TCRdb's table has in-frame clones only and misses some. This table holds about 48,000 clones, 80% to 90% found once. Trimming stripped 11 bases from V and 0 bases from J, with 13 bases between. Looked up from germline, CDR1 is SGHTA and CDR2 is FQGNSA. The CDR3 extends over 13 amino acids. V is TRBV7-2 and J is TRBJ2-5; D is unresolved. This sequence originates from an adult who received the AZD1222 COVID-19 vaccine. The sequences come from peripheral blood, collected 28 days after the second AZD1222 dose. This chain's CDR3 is CAGRVSNQETQYF. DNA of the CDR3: TGTGCCGGACGGGTTTCAAACCAAGAGACCCAGTACTTC.